This TCR beta chain was identified during a study of regulatory T cells in long-lasting Graves disease (dated by TCRdb to the early 2020s). For the study in its entirety: Persistent Graves' disease meant more than 5 years of antithyroid drug treatment with TSH receptor autoantibodies that stayed positive. The study was registered as a clinical trial and conducted in China. A total of 35 or so samples underwent TCR sequencing: approximately 13 from persistent and roughly 20 from newly diagnosed Graves' disease patients. Antithyroid drugs had been taken for about 10.3 years on average by persistent Graves' disease patients in the clinical cohort. Patients with persistent Graves' disease were compared with patients with newly diagnosed Graves' disease using TCR sequencing and RNA sequencing of peripheral blood.

Taken with the paper, the label for time point translates to: persistent/refractory GD, antithyroid drugs over 5 years with positive TRAb. For both TCR sequencing and RNA sequencing, RNA was extracted from PBMCs in TRIzol. The diagnosis of Graves' disease followed American Thyroid Association guidelines. The patients came from an endocrinology department in Xi'an, China. Each patient gave about 9.1 milliliters of peripheral blood, collected in an EDTA anticoagulant tube. Ficoll Paque Plus density gradient separation was used to isolate PBMCs, and no further T cell sorting was done. RNA quality was checked with an Agilent 2100 Bioanalyzer and agarose gel, and concentration with a NanoDrop 2000. Based on the germline V gene, the CDR1 and CDR2 sequences are SNHLY and FYNNEI. V loses 6 bases, J loses 5 bases, and the germline ends lie 17 bases apart. The CDR3 has 15 amino acids, counting the end cysteine and phenylalanine. Just the 45-base CDR3 DNA is kept, in frame starting at base 1.

Overall study outcomes, separate from this receptor: Persistent Graves' disease patients showed lower TCR Shannon entropy and fewer highly expanded clones than newly diagnosed patients, suggesting clonal expansion. Only the TCR beta chain was sequenced and analyzed. Because the primary lesion, thyroid tissue, could not be accessed, the study looked at peripheral blood alone. A larger number of public clonotypes was shared among persistent patients (fewer than 3,000) than among newly diagnosed patients (more than 850). TRBV28, TRBJ1-2 and TRBJ2-5 were preferentially used in persistent disease, while TRBV20-1 and TRBJ2-1 were favored in newly diagnosed disease. The authors noted that the small sample size was a limitation that may lower accuracy.

Libraries came from multiplex PCR. Sequencing used an Illumina HiSeq 4000. CDR3 regions were amplified by Arm-PCR with iRepertoire HTBI primers to construct TCR beta libraries. Before sequencing, the PCR products underwent gel purification. As for the original processing: Gene usage analysis of CDR3 amino acid clonotypes used the 62 TRBV and some 13 TRBJ segments found across samples. Filtered high-quality paired reads were merged into contigs using COPE and FqMerger. BLAST was used to align contigs to IMGT TRBV, TRBD and TRBJ reference genes, with CDR3 defined following IMGT. Clonotypes above 0.1% frequency were classified as highly expanded clones. Shannon entropy served as the measure of repertoire diversity, while the Gini coefficient captured V-J evenness. A clonotype was considered public if more than one individual shared it. The public reads were reanalyzed by TCRdb: fastp trimming at Q25, MiXCR alignment, in-frame beta chains only. A single entry per CDR3 protein holds the most common genes and DNA from its merged rows. The V and J calls reflect TCRdb's pipeline rather than the authors' work. This sample has 650,000 to 700,000 distinct CDR3 sequences in its table, and 30% of those were observed once. The ten largest clones capture about 40% of the sample.

As concerns this clonotype: Its antigen is still unknown. Per-nucleotide qualities are absent, and no much larger clonotype sits a single base away.

The sequences come from peripheral blood mononuclear cells (PBMCs), collected when the disease was refractory, from a patient treated with antithyroid drugs. This receptor was identified in a female donor with Graves disease. The sequence links TRBV2 to TRBJ2-1, with the D call perhaps TRBD1 or TRBD2, as 6 bases match in each case. The nucleotide sequence reads as follows: TGTGCCAGCAGCTCCCGGGGGCGAGTAGACAATGAGCAGTTCTTC. Translated, this gives CASSSRGRVDNEQFF.